Below are 31 T cell receptor beta chains sequenced from a single sample in a study of shared clonotypes between healthy human individuals. CD45RO-negative, CCR7-selected cells formed the naive CD8 fraction, which excluded terminally differentiated effector memory CD45RA+ cells. The repertoire was sequenced with immunoSEQ multiplex PCR; TCRdb's copy has only in-frame clones and lacks some. The sample lists 2 million to 2.5 million clones; about 94% were seen once. The specimen was naive CD8+ T cells sorted from blood. These receptors originate from a man aged 18 to 30 in good health.

This sequence joins TRBV13 and TRBJ2-5, with TRBD2 as a possible D gene (6 bases). V shed 1 base and J shed 2 bases, with 11 bases lying between them. The CDR3 consists of 15 residues. From germline, CDR1 is PRHDT and CDR2 FYEKMQ (reference sequence). The CDR3 region has the DNA TGTGCCAGCAGCTTAGAGGGACTCCAGCAAGAGACCCAGTACTTC. It yields the protein CASSLEGLQQETQYF.

The V call is TRBV13, the J call TRBJ2-7, with TRBD1 as a possible D gene (6 bases). Trimming removed 4 bases from V and 2 bases from J, with 12 bases in between. Germline values: CDR1 PRHDT, CDR2 FYEKMQ (reference sequence). This CDR3 region has 14 residues. For the CDR3, the DNA is TGTGCCAGCAGCTCCGGACAGCTCGCCTACGAGCAGTACTTC. It encodes CASSSGQLAYEQYF.

The gene calls are TRBV10-3 and TRBJ2-7; TRBD1 matches at 7 bases. The CDR3 runs to 15 residues. The ends lost 2 bases at V and 5 bases at J; junction bases unmatched: 9. From germline, CDR1 is ENHRY and CDR2 SYGVKD. The CDR3: CAISEPLGTADEQYF. For the CDR3, the DNA is TGTGCCATCAGTGAGCCTTTAGGGACAGCGGACGAGCAGTACTTC.

This clone was recorded a few times. The rearrangement uses TRBV10-3 and TRBJ1-5; D is uncertain. The germline V gene has CDR1 ENHRY and CDR2 SYGVKD. V shed 4 bases and J shed 6 bases, with 13 bases lying between them. The CDR3 extends over 14 amino acids. CDR3 sequence: CAISVEAGTQPQHF. CDR3 in DNA: TGTGCCATCAGTGTCGAGGCAGGCACTCAGCCCCAGCATTTT.

CDR3 nucleotides: TGTGCCAGCAGTTGGACTAGCGGTTACAATGAGCAGTTCTTC. Amino acid sequence: CASSWTSGYNEQFF. The chain couples TRBV6-5 to TRBJ2-1; 10 bases are shared with TRBD2. V was pared by 4 bases and J by 4 bases, with 1 base of the junction left unmatched. This CDR3 region has 14 residues. Germline V CDR1 and CDR2: MNHEY, SVGAGI.

The rearrangement joins TRBV30 to TRBJ2-1; 7 nucleotides line up with TRBD2. The J segment lost 5 bases and the V segment lost 5 bases, leaving 12 bases of the junction unmatched. The length of the CDR3 is 15 residues. Germline CDR1 GTSNPN, CDR2 SVGIG (reference sequence). CDR3 sequence: CAWHPGLAENNEQFF. In DNA, the CDR3 is TGTGCCTGGCATCCCGGTCTAGCGGAAAACAATGAGCAGTTCTTC. The variable domain in full, completed from reference TRBV30 and TRBJ2-1, reads SQTIHQWPATLVQPVGSPLSLECTVEGTSNPNLYWYRQAAGRGLQLLFYSVGIGQISSEVPQNLSASRPQDRQFILSSKKLLLSDSGFYLCAWHPGLAENNEQFFGPGTRLTVL.

The CDR3 coding sequence is TGCGCCAGCAGCCAATCCAGGGGTTCCGGTTCACCCCTCCACTTT. It specifies CASSQSRGSGSPLHF. This chain connects TRBV4-1 to TRBJ1-6; D possibly corresponds to TRBD1 (6 bases). V lost 2 bases and J 9 bases, leaving 14 bases between the germline ends. The CDR3 length is 15 residues. Germline CDR1 MGHRA, CDR2 YSYEKL.

The genes are TRBV5-6 and TRBJ2-2, with unresolved D. The germline V and J ends were trimmed by 0 bases and 6 bases, with 6 bases remaining between them. The CDR3 contains 13 residues. Per the germline V gene, CDR1 is SGHDT and CDR2 is YYEEEE. This CDR3 reads CASSLVRSGELFF. The CDR3 DNA sequence: TGTGCCAGCAGCTTGGTCAGGTCCGGGGAGCTGTTTTTT.

The chain recombines TRBV7-9 with TRBJ2-1, with D perhaps TRBD1 or TRBD2 (5 bases each). The V end lost 5 bases, the J end lost 8 bases, and 19 bases lay between the germline ends. The length of the CDR3 is 15 residues. CDR1 and CDR2 from the germline V gene are SEHNR and FQNEAQ (reference sequence). The CDR3 bases are TGTGCCAGCAGCCTAGAGGGACCAGAAGTGGATGAGCAGTTCTTC. It specifies CASSLEGPEVDEQFF.

This clone appeared a single time. This chain uses TRBV6-1 with TRBJ2-3; 10 bases agree with TRBD1. CDR1 is MNHNS and CDR2 is SASEGT in the germline V gene. Unmatched junction bases numbered 11, after V lost 4 bases and J lost 1 base. The CDR3 totals 18 residues. The CDR3 sequence is CASSVRDRGYMGTDTQYF. The CDR3 bases are TGTGCCAGCAGTGTCCGGGACAGGGGATACATGGGCACAGATACGCAGTATTTT.

CDR3 region: CASSPNRGPAFSYGYTF. CDR3 bases: TGTGCCAGCAGCCCGAACAGGGGACCAGCCTTCTCCTATGGCTACACCTTC. V and J are TRBV27 and TRBJ1-2, with 7 bases identical to TRBD1. Germline loops: CDR1 MNHEY, CDR2 SMNVEV (reference sequence). Trimming cost V 6 bases and J 4 bases; bases outside gene matches: 17. This CDR3 is built from 17 residues.

This CDR3 is CASSPRPQGDRTGELFF. The CDR3 DNA reads as TGTGCCAGCAGCCCCAGACCACAGGGGGACCGCACCGGGGAGCTGTTTTTT. The chain is built from TRBV9 and TRBJ2-2, with 8 positions matching TRBD1. CDR3 length: 17 amino acids. The germline gives CDR1 SGDLS, CDR2 YYNGEE. The junction had 12 bases not matched to a gene; V was cut back by 4 bases and J by 4 bases.

The rearrangement joins TRBV5-8 to TRBJ1-1; TRBD1 might be the D (5 bases). The CDR3 length is 15 residues. Germline V gene lookup returns CDR1 SGHTS and CDR2 YDEGEE. V lost 0 bases and J lost 5, with 14 bases in between. The CDR3 region is CASSLDSYWGTEAFF. As DNA, the CDR3 is TGTGCCAGCAGCTTGGACTCCTACTGGGGGACTGAAGCTTTCTTT.

To note about this clone: The sample has other DNA sequences that encode this CDR3 too. The chain combines TRBV27 with TRBJ2-7, with no clear D. Trimming removed 0 bases from V and 2 bases from J, with 8 bases in between. The CDR3 loop spans 14 amino acids. CDR1 MNHEY and CDR2 SMNVEV come from the germline V gene (reference sequence). The CDR3 loop is CASSLSSGAYEQYF. The CDR3 DNA sequence: TGTGCCAGCAGTTTATCTTCTGGCGCCTACGAGCAGTACTTC.

The chain is built from TRBV10-2 and TRBJ1-3; D remains unclear. The germline V gene has CDR1 WSHSY and CDR2 SAAADI. The CDR3 spans 13 residues. Trimming left V 6 bases short and J 4 bases short, with 10 bases between. The CDR3 bases are TGCGCCAGCAGGGAAGACTTCGGAAACACCATATATTTT. Its protein product is CASREDFGNTIYF.

This clone was detected once. This specimen includes other DNA sequences encoding the same CDR3. J is TRBJ1-2 and V is TRBV9; D call uncertain. Trimming shortened V by 3 bases and J by 0 bases, and 9 bases separated the two germline ends. The CDR3 spans 14 residues. Germline V CDR1 and CDR2: SGDLS, YYNGEE. The CDR3 DNA is TGTGCCAGCAGCGGGACGGGAGCTAACTATGGCTACACCTTC. This encodes CASSGTGANYGYTF.

The chain combines TRBV9 with TRBJ2-7; D perhaps matches TRBD1 (6 bases). Germline V gene sequence: CDR1 SGDLS, CDR2 YYNGEE. The CDR3 is 17 amino acids. Trimming removed 0 bases at V and 1 base at J, with 17 bases between. DNA for the CDR3: TGTGCCAGCAGCGTAGATGGTACAGGGCCATATTCCTACGAGCAGTACTTC. This codes for CASSVDGTGPYSYEQYF. Full variable domain (remainder filled in from reference TRBV9 and TRBJ2-7): DSGVTQTPKHLITATGQRVTLRCSPRSGDLSVYWYQQSLDQGLQFLIQYYNGEERAKGNILERFSAQQFPDLHSELNLSSLELGDSALYFCASSVDGTGPYSYEQYFGPGTRLTVT.

The chain employs TRBV29-1 and TRBJ2-5; D unclear. The CDR3 contains 14 residues. Germline-derived CDR1 and CDR2 are SQVTM and ANQGSEA. The germline V and J ends were trimmed by 5 bases and 4 bases, with 17 bases remaining between them. CDR3 coding DNA: TGCAGCGTTTTCCTATTAGGGTGGGGAGAGACCCAGTACTTC. Translating gives CSVFLLGWGETQYF.

The chain combines TRBV18 with TRBJ2-7; a weak D match, TRBD1 (6 bases). Germline V gene data show CDR1 as KGHSH and CDR2 as LQKENI. CDR3 size: 14 residues. Trimming pared 3 bases from V and 3 bases from J, leaving 12 bases between. The CDR3: CASSPQGQSYEQYF. CDR3 in DNA: TGTGCCAGCTCACCCCAAGGACAGAGCTACGAGCAGTACTTC.

V usage is TRBV19 and J usage is TRBJ1-1; D not certain. The CDR3 covers 14 residues. The germline V gene encodes CDR1 LNHDA and CDR2 SQIVND (reference sequence). V lost 5 bases, J lost 0 bases, and 10 bases lay in between. The CDR3 here is CASSWYSMNTEAFF. The CDR3 nucleotides read TGTGCCAGTAGTTGGTACAGCATGAACACTGAAGCTTTCTTT.

Details on this clone: The same CDR3 can be traced to other DNA sequences in this sample. The rearrangement joins TRBV6-5 to TRBJ1-2; D is uncertain. V was clipped by 0 bases and J by 1 base, with 9 bases between them. The CDR3 extends over 15 amino acids. Germline V lookup: CDR1 MNHEY, CDR2 SVGAGI. The CDR3 here is CASSYSEGVNYGYTF. CDR3 DNA sequence: TGTGCCAGCAGTTACTCGGAGGGTGTTAACTATGGCTACACCTTC.

The chain is built from TRBV28 and TRBJ2-5, with 9 bases matching TRBD1. J lost 2 bases, V lost 0 bases, and 7 bases had no gene match. There are 17 residues in the CDR3. Germline values: CDR1 MDHEN, CDR2 SYDVKM. The CDR3 spells CASSLWGTGTIQETQYF. The DNA of the CDR3 is TGTGCCAGCAGTTTATGGGGGACAGGGACGATACAAGAGACCCAGTACTTC.

V gene TRBV11-2 combines with J gene TRBJ1-2; D is possibly TRBD1 (5 bases). V lost 6 bases and J 1 base, leaving 12 bases between the germline ends. Germline V lookup: CDR1 SGHAT, CDR2 FQNNGV. The CDR3 runs 14 residues. DNA of the CDR3: TGTGCCAGCAGGGAGGGGTCCCTTAACTATGGCTACACCTTC. This codes for CASREGSLNYGYTF.

The genes are TRBV7-9 and TRBJ2-3; D is undetermined. Deletions cut 5 bases from V and 4 bases from J, with 7 bases between. Per germline, CDR1 SEHNR and CDR2 FQNEAQ (reference sequence). The CDR3 totals 12 residues. The CDR3 DNA sequence: TGTGCCAGCAGCCGATACGCAGATACGCAGTATTTT. Translated: CASSRYADTQYF.

This rearrangement joins TRBV5-6 to TRBJ2-1; D assignment may be TRBD1 or TRBD2 (6 bases each). From germline, CDR1 is SGHDT and CDR2 YYEEEE. The CDR3 is made up of 12 amino acids. Between the trimmed V and J ends, which lost 0 bases and 15 bases, there was a span of 13 bases. This CDR3 reads CASSLAGGPAFF. CDR3 DNA sequence: TGTGCCAGCAGCTTGGCCGGGGGCCCGGCGTTCTTC.

The chain carries TRBV27 and TRBJ2-7; D call uncertain. Per the germline V gene, CDR1 is MNHEY and CDR2 is SMNVEV (reference sequence). Trimming cost V 7 bases and J 2 bases, with 12 bases left between them. The CDR3 runs 13 residues. The CDR3 region has the DNA TGTGCCAGCACCGTCGGGCCAACCTACGAGCAGTACTTC. Its protein product is CASTVGPTYEQYF.

This clone was counted once. The chain couples TRBV18 to TRBJ1-2; weak D call: TRBD1 (6 bases). V was shortened by 4 bases and J by 5 bases, with 17 bases between the two germline ends. CDR1 and CDR2 from the germline V gene are KGHSH and LQKENI. The CDR3 spans 15 residues. CDR3 loop: CASSHLQDSYYGYTF. The CDR3 DNA sequence: TGTGCCAGCTCACACCTTCAGGACAGTTATTATGGCTACACCTTC.

A word on this clone: Other DNA sequences within the sample encode an identical CDR3. The V gene is TRBV5-1, the J gene TRBJ1-5; D is ambiguous. Germline assignment: CDR1 SGHRS and CDR2 YFSETQ. The CDR3 sequence is 15 residues long. Between the trimmed V and J ends, which lost 1 base and 7 bases, there was a span of 15 bases. The CDR3 region has the DNA TGCGCCAGCAGCTTGCGGGGTGCTAGTAACCAGCCCCAGCATTTT. Amino acids: CASSLRGASNQPQHF.

This clone was observed once. V and J are TRBV28 and TRBJ2-7; D may be TRBD2 (5 bases). CDR3 size: 13 residues. Germline V gene sequence: CDR1 MDHEN, CDR2 SYDVKM. The V gene lost 4 bases and the J gene lost 2 bases, with 9 bases spanning the gap. DNA of the CDR3: TGTGCCAGCAGTTGGGGAGCTACCTACGAGCAGTACTTC. Translated: CASSWGATYEQYF.

This chain links TRBV27 with TRBJ1-5, with D possibly being TRBD1 (5 bases). V dropped 4 bases and J dropped 4 bases, with 8 bases sitting between them. The CDR3 loop spans 13 amino acids. The germline gives CDR1 MNHEY, CDR2 SMNVEV (reference sequence). CDR3 nucleotides: TGTGCCAGCAGTTACGGGGGGAATCAGCCCCAGCATTTT. This sequence encodes CASSYGGNQPQHF.

The V gene is TRBV4-2, the J gene TRBJ2-3, with D perhaps TRBD2 (5 bases). CDR1 is LGHNA, CDR2 YNFKEQ, per germline. Trimming removed 3 bases from V and 3 bases from J, with 10 bases in between. The CDR3 runs 14 residues. The CDR3 coding sequence is TGTGCCAGCAGCCATGTCGGGGAGACAGATACGCAGTATTTT. Protein product: CASSHVGETDTQYF.